The entry below describes one TCR beta chain. Repertoires were generated with immunoSEQ multiplex PCR, while TCRdb's copy carries only in-frame clones and drops some. The sample shows tens of thousands of clones, roughly 80% of them seen only once. Each patient gave between 1 and 8 samples, pretreatment and on-treatment. The sample originates from a study of PD-L1 blockade in urothelial cancer. Study as a whole: Most patients, twenty-five of 29, were males with bladder-origin cancer. Patients had received 0 to 3 prior chemotherapy regimens. Among blood samples, the median T cell count was some 140,000.

Trimming pared 4 bases from V and 3 bases from J, leaving 20 bases between. The length of the CDR3 is 17 residues. Germline loops: CDR1 SGHTS, CDR2 YDEGEE. The rearrangement links TRBV5-8 to TRBJ1-5, with D maybe TRBD1 (6 bases). The TCR originated in a man in his sixties or seventies with urothelial cancer. The specimen was PBMCs, collected around atezolizumab (anti-PD-L1) treatment. CDR3 bases: TGTGCCAGCAGCGGAAGGCTGGCAGGGGCTTACAATCAGCCCCAGCATTTT. Translated: CASSGRLAGAYNQPQHF.